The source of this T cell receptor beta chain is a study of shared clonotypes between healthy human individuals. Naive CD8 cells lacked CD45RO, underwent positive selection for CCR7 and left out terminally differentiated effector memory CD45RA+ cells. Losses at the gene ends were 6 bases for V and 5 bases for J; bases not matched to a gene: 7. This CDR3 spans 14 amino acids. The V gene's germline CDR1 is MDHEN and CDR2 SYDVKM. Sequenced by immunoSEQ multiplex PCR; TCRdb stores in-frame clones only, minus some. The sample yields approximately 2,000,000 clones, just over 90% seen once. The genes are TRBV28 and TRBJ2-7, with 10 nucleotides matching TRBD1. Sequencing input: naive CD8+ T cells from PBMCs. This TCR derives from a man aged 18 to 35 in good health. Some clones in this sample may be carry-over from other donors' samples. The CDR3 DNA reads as TGTGCCAGCAGCCCCGGGACAGGGGCCAACGAGCAGTACTTC. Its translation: CASSPGTGANEQYF.